The T cell receptor beta chain under discussion was sequenced for a study of shared clonotypes between healthy human individuals (dated by TCRdb to the early 2020s). Broadly, across the study: The cohort included a few men and a couple of women between 18 and 49 years of age. To increase sequencing depth and limit assay-specific biases, different laboratories used diverse techniques to prepare libraries and sequence TCR repertoires. Per donor, three plates each were used for CD4 naive and CD4 memory, two for CD8 naive, and one for CD8 memory. To estimate repertoire size and how much clonotype sharing occurs between individuals, the study deeply sequenced the blood TCR repertoires of roughly 5 healthy adults. Between about 0.94 and 8.9 billion PBMCs per donor were obtained by leukapheresis.

TCR CDR3 regions were amplified from genomic DNA by multiplex PCR using the deep immunoSEQ assay. For each cell subset, the extracted genomic DNA was distributed evenly across all wells of several immunoSEQ 96-well plates, and each plate served as one replicate. Each replicate PCR for sorted subsets received about 0.2 ug genomic DNA, equal to 28,000 or so T cell genomes. Purified libraries were measured with a Qubit 3.0 fluorometer, size-checked on a Bioanalyzer 2100, and measured again with the KAPA Library Quantification kit. Every immunoSEQ 96-well plate was sequenced on a separate single-read 150-cycle Illumina NextSeq 550 flow cell. The paper's processing steps were these. The immunoSEQ output contained only junctional sequences without quality scores, so filtering could not match that applied to full-length reads. Sequences were annotated with PyIR, a Python wrapper for IgBLAST v1.9, using IMGT germline references to assign V/J genes and CDR3. Any read was removed if the V/J assignment was weak (E-value above 1e-6), the CDR3 was missing, or the read contained stop codons, out-of-frame junctions, or ambiguous translated residues. V3J clonotypes were defined by identical inferred V gene, J gene, and CDR3 amino acid sequence. Percentage overlap between repertoires was calculated by dividing the number of shared unique clonotypes by the size of the smaller repertoire. Repertoire richness was assessed with RTK rarefaction, the Chao1 estimator, and Recon v2.1 estimates of unobserved clonotypes. Generation probabilities were computed with OLGA for all TCRbeta clonotypes obtained by the gDNA method from several donors. Sourced from immuneACCESS, this table was stored by TCRdb with only in-frame sequences that have V and J called. A share of the clones is absent; for the studies checked, an unresolved V gene accounts for under half, and the remainder has no known explanation. That table furnishes V, J and clone size, whereas the DNA furnished D and trimming. The table for this sample lists 2 million to 2.5 million clones; approximately 94% of them were counted only once. Less than 0.15% of the sample goes to the ten largest clones.

The germline V gene (reference sequence) sets CDR1 to LNHDA and CDR2 to SQIVND. Clipping removes 5 bases from V and 0 bases from J, with 7 as the unmatched junction base count. There are 15 amino acids in the CDR3, from cysteine to phenylalanine inclusive. Only the CDR3 portion is preserved as DNA: 45 bases, with reading frame beginning at the first base. A remark on this clone: Its antigen has not been determined. Base quality data are lacking; no much larger clone is found one base away.

General study outcomes and caveats: Estimated clonotype richness was generally larger for naive than for memory subsets. Pairwise subsampling indicated that sequencing depth was expected to affect the degree of clonotype sharing among donors. Clonotypes shared by all four sorted-subset donors showed higher generation probabilities than non-shared clonotypes. When several donors were compared, the shared fraction of clonotypes was about 5% for naive CD4, around 3.6% for naive CD8, 2.3% for memory CD4, and 0.35% to 0.4% for memory CD8. Because the study included only a small number of donors, the genetic and exposure-history diversity represented was limited. Sampling was limited to blood, and TCR repertoires in tissue likely differ from TCR repertoires in blood. Rarefaction of sorted-subset datasets indicated incomplete sequencing despite the large sequencing depth.

The donors were healthy, HIV-negative adults with no recently reported acute infections or vaccinations. Every donor was a Caucasian adult living in Nashville, Tennessee, USA. Magnetic negative selection was used to enrich CD4+ T cells, after which naive cells were positively selected on CD45RA and the negative fraction became the memory subset. Blood was obtained by leukapheresis, after which PBMCs were separated by Ficoll-Histopaque density gradient centrifugation and cryopreserved in liquid nitrogen vapor phase. Purity and quantity of every magnetically sorted T cell population were checked by analytical flow cytometry. Genomic DNA was isolated from every sorted fraction and measured by UV absorbance on a Nanodrop 2000c.

The source material was naive CD4+ T cells sorted from blood. According to the study, the label for this sample's cell subset or site signals: CD45RA+ positively selected. This receptor was taken from a man younger than 35 in good health. The chain was built from TRBV19 and TRBJ2-7; 7 central bases correspond to TRBD2. At the DNA level, the sequence is TGTGCCAGTAGTCCACTGGGGGGGGTCTCCTACGAGCAGTACTTC. This gives the protein CASSPLGGVSYEQYF.